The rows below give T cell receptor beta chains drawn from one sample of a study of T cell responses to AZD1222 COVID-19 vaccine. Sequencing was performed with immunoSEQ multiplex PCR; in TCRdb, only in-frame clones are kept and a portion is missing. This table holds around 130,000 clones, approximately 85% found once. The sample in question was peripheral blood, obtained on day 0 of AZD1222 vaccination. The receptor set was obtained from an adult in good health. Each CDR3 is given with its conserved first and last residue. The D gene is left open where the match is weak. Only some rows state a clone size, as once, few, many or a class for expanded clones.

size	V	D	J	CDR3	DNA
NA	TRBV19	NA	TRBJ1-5	CASRTFHSNQPQHF	TGTGCCAGCCGGACGTTCCATAGCAATCAGCCCCAGCATTTT
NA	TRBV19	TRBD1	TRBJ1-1	CASTVRTGKPTEAFF	TGTGCCAGTACCGTCCGGACAGGGAAACCCACTGAAGCTTTCTTT
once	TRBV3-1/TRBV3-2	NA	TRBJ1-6	CASSHRGNSPLHF	TGTGCCAGCAGCCACCGTGGGAATTCACCCCTCCACTTT
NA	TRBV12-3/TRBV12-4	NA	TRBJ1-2	CASSLDRRGYTF	TGTGCCAGCAGTTTAGACCGCCGGGGCTACACCTTC
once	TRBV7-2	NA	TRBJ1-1	CASSPQGGVTEAFF	TGTGCCAGCAGTCCACAAGGTGGGGTTACTGAAGCTTTCTTT
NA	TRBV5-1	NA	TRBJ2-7	CASSKRRTDPYSYEQYF	TGCGCCAGCAGCAAACGTAGGACGGACCCCTACTCCTACGAGCAGTACTTC
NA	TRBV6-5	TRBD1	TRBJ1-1	CASSQQGIINTEAFF	TGTGCCAGCAGTCAACAGGGGATTATCAACACTGAAGCTTTCTTT
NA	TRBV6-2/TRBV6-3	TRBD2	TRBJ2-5	CASSYLVVRGETQYF	TGTGCCAGCAGTTACTTAGTGGTGCGGGGGGAGACCCAGTACTTC
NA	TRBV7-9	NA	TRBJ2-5	CASTFRDGKQETQYF	TGTGCCAGCACCTTTCGGGACGGAAAACAAGAGACCCAGTACTTC
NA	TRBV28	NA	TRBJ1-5	CASSFRGGSNQPQHF	TGTGCCAGCAGTTTCCGGGGGGGGAGCAATCAGCCCCAGCATTTT
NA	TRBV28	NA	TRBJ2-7	CASSLLGRGPEFQYF	TGTGCCAGCAGTCTACTGGGGCGGGGGCCAGAATTCCAGTACTTC
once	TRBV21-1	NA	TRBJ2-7	CASTPWRGVGEQYF	TGTGCCAGCACCCCCTGGAGGGGGGTTGGCGAGCAGTACTTC
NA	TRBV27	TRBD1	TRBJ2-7	CASSLSAGTGGYEQYF	TGTGCCAGCAGTTTATCAGCCGGGACAGGCGGCTACGAGCAGTACTTC
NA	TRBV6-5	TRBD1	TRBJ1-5	CASTTTGGKAQHF	TGTGCCAGCACTACAACAGGGGGCAAGGCCCAGCATTTT
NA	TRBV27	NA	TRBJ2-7	CASSLFETGYEQYF	TGTGCCAGCAGTTTATTTGAGACCGGTTACGAGCAGTACTTC
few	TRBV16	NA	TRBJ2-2	CASSHGSLRRQNTGELFF	TGTGCCAGCAGCCATGGATCCCTTCGGCGACAGAACACCGGGGAGCTGTTTTTT
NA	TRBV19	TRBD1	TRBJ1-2	CASSPRDRVLRGYTF	TGTGCCAGTAGTCCTCGGGACAGGGTCCTACGGGGCTACACCTTC
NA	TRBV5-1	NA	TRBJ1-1	CASGRSGNTEAFF	TGCGCCAGCGGCCGATCCGGGAACACTGAAGCTTTCTTT
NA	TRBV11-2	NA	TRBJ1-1	CASSPGVSTEAFF	TGTGCCAGCAGCCCAGGGGTGTCGACTGAAGCTTTCTTT
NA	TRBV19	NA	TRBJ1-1	CASSIAKVNTEAFF	TGTGCCAGTAGTATAGCCAAGGTGAACACTGAAGCTTTCTTT
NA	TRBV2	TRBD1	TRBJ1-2	CASSVLGQGIFNYGYTF	TGTGCCAGCAGTGTCCTCGGACAGGGCATTTTTAACTATGGCTACACCTTC
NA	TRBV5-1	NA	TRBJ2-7	CASSVPRDSYEQYF	TGCGCCAGCAGCGTCCCCAGGGACTCCTACGAGCAGTACTTC
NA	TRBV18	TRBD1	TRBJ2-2	CASSPRTGKGTGELFF	TGTGCCAGCTCACCTCGGACAGGGAAAGGCACCGGGGAGCTGTTTTTT
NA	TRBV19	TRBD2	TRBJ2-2	CASKEDRLAGGYTGELFF	TGTGCCAGTAAGGAGGATCGGCTAGCGGGAGGTTACACCGGGGAGCTGTTTTTT
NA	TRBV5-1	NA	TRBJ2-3	CASRTPREIVSDTQYF	TGCGCCAGCAGAACGCCCAGGGAAATCGTTTCAGATACGCAGTATTTT
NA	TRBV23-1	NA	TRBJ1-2	CASSHGQPFYGYTF	TGCGCCAGCAGTCATGGACAGCCGTTCTATGGCTACACCTTC
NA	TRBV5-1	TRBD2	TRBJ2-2	CASSLIAGNTGELFF	TGCGCCAGCAGCCTGATAGCGGGAAACACCGGGGAGCTGTTTTTT
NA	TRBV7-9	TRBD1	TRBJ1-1	CASSPRQGANTEAFF	TGTGCCAGCAGCCCGAGACAGGGGGCGAATACTGAAGCTTTCTTT
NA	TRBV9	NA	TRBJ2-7	CASSRGGGPSYEQYF	TGTGCCAGCAGCAGAGGTGGGGGCCCCTCCTACGAGCAGTACTTC
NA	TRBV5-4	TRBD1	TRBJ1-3	CATVDRAWGNTIYF	TGTGCCACAGTTGACAGGGCCTGGGGAAACACCATATATTTT
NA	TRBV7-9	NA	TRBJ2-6	CASGPRASGANVLTF	TGTGCCAGCGGGCCTCGGGCCTCTGGGGCCAACGTCCTGACTTTC